This record concerns one T cell receptor (beta chain) sequence. A few counts support this clone. Its antigen target is currently unknown. Base qualities are not provided; no much larger clone lies one nucleotide away. TCR beta CDR3 regions were sequenced from DNA using the immunoSEQ hsTCRbeta Kit. As for the original processing: The ImmunoSEQ Analyzer was used to analyse the TCR sequencing data. T cell clonality was calculated on productive rearrangements as 1 minus Pielou's evenness. The inverse Simpson index, applied to productive templates, was used to measure T cell diversity. T cell density was defined as TCR beta template counts normalized to usable DNA, with usable DNA estimated by amplification and sequencing of housekeeping genes. TCR metrics were compared across histologic stages using two-sided Kruskal-Wallis tests. Imported from immuneACCESS, the table was reduced by TCRdb to in-frame sequences with V and J called. These copies leave out some clones; in studies compared against another copy, an unresolved V gene accounts for under half, and the cause of the remainder is not known. V and J calls and clone size are copied from that table; D and trimming were computed from the DNA. For this sample the table gives a few thousand clones, of which 40% were detected only once. Of the sample, around 20% falls within the top ten clones.

CDR1 and CDR2, per the germline V gene, are MGHRA and YSYEKL. From the cysteine up to the phenylalanine, the CDR3 has a length of 15 residues. Only CDR3 DNA is held: 45 bases, read in frame from base 1. Trimming costs V 4 bases and J 7 bases, and their ends lie 20 bases apart. Resection was performed on patients in Japan or China between the mid-2010s and the late 2010s. Two lung cancer pathologists independently confirmed the histologic diagnosis of each case on H&E slides. FFPE tissue was used for DNA isolation with the AllPrep DNA/RNA FFPE Kit. This specimen belongs to a study of immune evolution from preneoplasia to lung adenocarcinoma (dated by TCRdb to about 2021). With respect to the entire study: The study profiled immune contexture across lung adenocarcinoma precursors and invasive adenocarcinoma using immune gene expression, TCR sequencing and multiplex immunofluorescence. Resected precursor lesions (AAH, AIS, MIA) and invasive adenocarcinomas were compared against paired morphologically normal lung tissue. The sample size depended on which specimens were available, not on a prior power calculation. The immune data were integrated with whole exome sequencing and methylation data from the same cohort of nodules. In total, the cohort included roughly 53 patients with pulmonary nodules, all of whom underwent surgical resection. A total of some 51 patients contributed TCR sequencing data. The study reported that about 100 samples were used for TCR sequencing. Class I HLA alleles were inferred from exome data with POLYSOLVER, and allele-specific HLA loss was detected with LOHHLA. The research as a whole found: The findings rested on association rather than direct causation, and larger cohorts with long-term follow-up and longitudinal biopsies were considered necessary. The highest clonality was observed in normal lung, whereas higher T cell density and diversity but lower clonality appeared to be present in later-stage lesions. Because all patients were from Japan and China, applicability to Western populations was uncertain. Normal lung had the highest top T cell clone frequencies, and these frequencies appeared to fall progressively from AAH through AIS, MIA and invasive adenocarcinoma.

The clonotype was recovered from a person aged 60-79 years with lung adenocarcinoma. The sequenced sample was FFPE adjacent normal lung tissue. The sequence is built from TRBV4-1 and TRBJ2-7; no D gene call is confident. The CDR3 protein sequence reads: CASSRVTGAVREQYF. Here is the DNA: TGCGCCAGCAGCCGCGTAACCGGCGCGGTTCGGGAGCAGTACTTC.